The subject of this entry is one TCR beta chain. The CDR3 extends over 13 amino acids. Germline loops: CDR1 DFQATT, CDR2 SNEGSKA (reference sequence). V lost 3 bases and J 2 bases, leaving 8 bases between the germline ends. These data belong to a study of blood T cell repertoires in COVID-19. Recruitment covered about 25 US areas and drew participants whose ages spanned roughly 18 to 100 years. Clinical history as reported by participants underpinned cohort assignment. Here immunoSEQ multiplex PCR was the method, and the copy in TCRdb shows in-frame clones only, minus some. The data contain 350,000 or so clones, 88% of them singletons.

The genes are TRBV20-1 and TRBJ1-5; possible D gene TRBD1, 5 bases. This sequence originates from a woman aged 30 to 39 who had been exposed to COVID-19. Sequenced sample: PBMCs or T cells enriched from blood (not recorded which). The CDR3: CSASQGGNQPQHF. CDR3 nucleotides: TGCAGTGCTAGTCAAGGGGGCAATCAGCCCCAGCATTTT.